These 17 T cell receptor beta chains came from one sample sequenced in a study of Ad26.COV2.S vaccination and SARS-CoV-2 variants. Assay used: immunoSEQ multiplex PCR; TCRdb lists only in-frame clones, some missing. The repertoire holds more than 400,000 clones, with 92% as singletons. Indicated treatment: around 19 received Ad26.COV2.S at low or high dose, single or two shots; 5 received placebo; per-sample allocation not given. Collection of samples fell on day 63 after the first vaccine or placebo injection. The sequences come from peripheral blood, collected in a trial of Ad26.COV2.S vaccine versus placebo. Receptors were obtained from a person between 18 and 65 years old who received the Ad26.COV2.S COVID-19 vaccine or a placebo.

Written as DNA, the CDR3 is TGTGCCAGCAGCATCAGGGTGTCCGGGGGTGCAGATACGCAGTATTTT. Its protein is CASSIRVSGGADTQYF. V gene TRBV7-9 combines with J gene TRBJ2-3, with a possible D match to TRBD2 (6 bases). Trimming cost V 5 bases and J 4 bases, with 19 bases left between them. CDR1 and CDR2 from the germline V gene are SEHNR and FQNEAQ (reference sequence). This CDR3 contains 16 residues.

The chain has TRBV28 and TRBJ1-3; TRBD1 might be the D (5 bases). Trimming cost V 5 bases and J 3 bases, with 14 bases left between them. The CDR3 covers 15 residues. The germline gives CDR1 MDHEN, CDR2 SYDVKM. CDR3 coding DNA: TGTGCCAGCAGTCCAGGGTTTGGCAATGGAAACACCATATATTTT. This codes for CASSPGFGNGNTIYF. Variable domain in full (rest from reference TRBV28 and TRBJ1-3): DVKVTQSSRYLVKRTGEKVFLECVQDMDHENMFWYRQDPGLGLRLIYFSYDVKMKEKGDIPEGYSVSREKKERFSLILESASTNQTSMYLCASSPGFGNGNTIYFGEGSWLTVV.

The chain combines TRBV7-9 with TRBJ2-3; a weak D match, TRBD2 (6 bases). Trimming cost V 5 bases and J 2 bases, with 17 bases left between them. This CDR3 has 16 amino acids. Germline V lookup: CDR1 SEHNR, CDR2 FQNEAQ (reference sequence). The CDR3 bases are TGTGCCAGCAGCCCGGGTTTGCGGGGTAACACAGATACGCAGTATTTT. Encoded protein: CASSPGLRGNTDTQYF.

CDR3 residues: CASSDTGDNEQFF. The DNA of the CDR3 is TGTGCCAGCAGTGACACAGGGGACAATGAGCAGTTCTTC. The gene calls are TRBV6-4 and TRBJ2-1, with 7 bases fitting TRBD1. Germline CDR1 reads MRHNA; CDR2 reads SNTAGT. Unmatched junction bases numbered 0, after V lost 2 bases and J lost 5 bases. There are 13 residues in the CDR3.

This clone was picked up a small number of times. The chain recombines TRBV3-1 (or the pseudogene TRBV3-2) with TRBJ1-1, with 9 bases identical to TRBD1. The CDR3 extends over 16 amino acids. CDR1 and CDR2 (germline): LGHDT, YNNKEL (reference sequence). V lost 4 bases, J lost 4 bases, and 10 bases stayed unmatched. CDR3 sequence reads: CASSPMDRGLGTEAFF. CDR3 DNA sequence: TGTGCCAGCAGCCCTATGGACAGGGGTTTGGGCACTGAAGCTTTCTTT.

This chain connects TRBV12-3 or TRBV12-4 to TRBJ2-2; unclear D gene. Between the trimmed V and J ends, which lost 4 bases and 7 bases, there was a span of 7 bases. CDR3 length: 12 amino acids. CDR3 bases: TGTGCCAGCAGTTACTACGTCGGGGAGCTGTTTTTT. Residues: CASSYYVGELFF.

The J gene is TRBJ2-7, the V gene TRBV29-1, with a tentative D call TRBD1 (5 bases). This CDR3 contains 17 residues. With 2 bases removed from V and 1 base from J, the gap between germline ends came to 21 bases. Per germline, CDR1 SQVTM and CDR2 ANQGSEA. Here the CDR3 reads CSVENTGVGASSYEQYF. CDR3 in DNA: TGCAGCGTTGAAAACACAGGTGTCGGCGCCAGTTCCTACGAGCAGTACTTC.

The chain employs TRBV28 and TRBJ2-4; D is possibly TRBD1 (6 bases). V lost 6 bases to trimming and J lost 0 bases, with 12 bases between them. Germline V CDR1 and CDR2: MDHEN, SYDVKM. This CDR3 contains 15 residues. For the CDR3, the DNA is TGTGCCAGCAGAGGACAGAGCTTAGCCAAAAACATTCAGTACTTC. Translation: CASRGQSLAKNIQYF.

J is TRBJ1-2 and V is TRBV7-2, with D perhaps TRBD1 (6 bases). Germline V gene lookup returns CDR1 SGHTA and CDR2 FQGNSA. The CDR3 spans 15 residues. Trimming removed 0 bases from V and 4 bases from J, with 12 bases in between. The CDR3 is CASSLARDMGYGYTF. Here the CDR3 DNA reads TGTGCCAGCAGCTTAGCGCGGGACATGGGCTATGGCTACACCTTC.

The chain couples TRBV19 to TRBJ1-1; no firm D call. CDR3 length: 15 residues. CDR1 and CDR2 from the germline V gene are LNHDA and SQIVND (reference sequence). Trimming removed 7 bases from V and 4 bases from J, with 19 bases in between. CDR3 nucleotides: TGTGCCAGTACCCCGGGTCACTACGTTCTCACTGAAGCTTTCTTT. As protein: CASTPGHYVLTEAFF. Drawing the rest from reference TRBV19 and TRBJ1-1, the complete variable domain is DGGITQSPKYLFRKEGQNVTLSCEQNLNHDAMYWYRQDPGQGLRLIYYSQIVNDFQKGDIAEGYSVSREKKESFPLTVTSAQKNPTAFYLCASTPGHYVLTEAFFGQGTRLTVV.

The V and J genes are TRBV10-2 and TRBJ1-1; 8 bases are a match to TRBD1. The J segment lost 1 base and the V segment lost 6 bases, leaving 4 bases of the junction unmatched. CDR1 and CDR2 (germline): WSHSY, SAAADI. The CDR3 is made up of 14 amino acids. The CDR3 here is CASSGQGANTEAFF. In nucleotides, the CDR3 is TGCGCCAGCAGCGGCCAGGGGGCGAACACTGAAGCTTTCTTT.

The V gene is TRBV9, the J gene TRBJ1-1; 10 bases agree with TRBD1. The CDR3 loop spans 16 amino acids. Germline V gene sequence: CDR1 SGDLS, CDR2 YYNGEE. V gave up 3 bases and J gave up 0 bases; unmatched junction bases: 5. CDR3 sequence reads: CASSAGQGRVNTEAFF. The DNA of the CDR3 is TGTGCCAGCAGCGCGGGACAGGGGCGGGTGAACACTGAAGCTTTCTTT.

The gene calls are TRBV28 and TRBJ2-2; 7 nucleotides line up with TRBD1. From germline, CDR1 is MDHEN and CDR2 SYDVKM. V was pared by 8 bases and J by 0 bases, with 9 bases of the junction left unmatched. The CDR3 is 16 amino acids. CDR3 coding DNA: TGTGCCAGCGAAAGATTGGGACAGCCGAACACCGGGGAGCTGTTTTTT. It codes for CASERLGQPNTGELFF.

This clone was recorded only once. At one end, the junction sequence differs from germline, possibly due to a read error. V gene TRBV25-1 combines with J gene TRBJ1-2; D is uncertain. CDR1 is MGHDK and CDR2 is SYGVNS in the germline V gene. The CDR3 runs 14 residues. The CDR3 DNA sequence: TGTGCCAGCAGCGAATGGCCCCGTATAGATGGCTACACCTTC. Its protein product is CASSEWPRIDGYTF.

V gene TRBV4-3 combines with J gene TRBJ2-5, with D maybe TRBD1 (6 bases). Per germline, CDR1 LGHNA and CDR2 YSLEER. The CDR3 runs to 15 residues. V lost 4 bases and J lost 3, with 15 bases in between. DNA for the CDR3: TGCGCCAGCAGCCTTTACGGGACACCCGAAGAGACCCAGTACTTC. As protein: CASSLYGTPEETQYF.

As DNA, the CDR3 is TGTGCCAGCAGCTTATCCGGGGAAAATGAAAAACTGTTTTTT. Its protein product is CASSLSGENEKLFF. The V and J genes are TRBV9 and TRBJ1-4; D is uncertain. Germline CDR1 is SGDLS and CDR2 is YYNGEE. V lost 4 bases to trimming and J lost 5 bases, with 12 bases between them. The CDR3 has 14 residues.

This chain joins TRBV19 and TRBJ2-5; D gene unclear. V was clipped by 1 base and J by 2 bases, with 5 bases between them. CDR3 length: 13 residues. The germline V gene encodes CDR1 LNHDA and CDR2 SQIVND (reference sequence). CDR3 amino acids: CASSIALQETQYF. DNA for the CDR3: TGTGCCAGTAGTATAGCTTTGCAAGAGACCCAGTACTTC.